A selection of T cell receptor beta chains follows, all from one sample in a study of T cells in Graves' hyperthyroidism and ophthalmopathy. TCRdb passed the multiplex PCR reads through MiXCR, listing each CDR3 protein once. The sample yields approximately 600,000 distinct CDR3 sequences, 15% to 20% seen once. Specimen: blood. The source is a woman younger than 45 with Graves' hyperthyroidism. Both conserved end residues are part of each CDR3. A D gene is named only where the DNA matches it firmly. Only part of the rows carry a size: once, few, many, or a class if the clone is expanded.

j_call clone_size d_call v_call cdr3_aa cdr3_nt
TRBJ2-1 . TRBD2 TRBV29-1 CSALERERRSEQFF TGCAGCGCCCTAGAGCGGGAGCGGCGCAGTGAGCAGTTCTTC
TRBJ2-1 . TRBD1 TRBV2 CASGRGTGVNEQSF TGTGCCAGCGGACGTGGAACAGGGGTCAATGAGCAGTCCTTC
TRBJ2-1 . . TRBV7-8 CASSLNQAGPTGMYNEQFF TGTGCCAGCAGCTTAAACCAGGCGGGCCCCACTGGGATGTACAATGAGCAGTTCTTC
TRBJ1-1 many . TRBV7-2 CASKAWEMNTEAFF TGTGCCAGCAAAGCCTGGGAGATGAACACTGAAGCTTTCTTT
TRBJ1-5 many . TRBV7-2 CASSDRPNQPQHF TGTGCCAGCAGTGACAGACCTAATCAGCCCCAGCATTTT
TRBJ2-7 . TRBD2 TRBV6-2/TRBV6-3 CASRSSGTSYEQYF TGTGCCAGCAGATCCAGCGGGACCTCCTACGAGCAGTACTTC
TRBJ1-1 many TRBD1 TRBV12-3/TRBV12-4 CASSRYGQGGTEAFF TGTGCCAGCAGTCGGTACGGACAGGGTGGGACTGAAGCTTTCTTT
TRBJ1-2 many TRBD1 TRBV28 CASSEGQGDYGYTF TGTGCCAGCAGTGAAGGACAGGGCGACTATGGCTACACCTTC
TRBJ1-5 many TRBD1 TRBV28 CASSPEGQGLLRGQPQHF TGTGCCAGCAGTCCAGAGGGACAGGGACTATTACGGGGTCAGCCCCAGCATTTT
TRBJ1-6 many TRBD1 TRBV20-1 CSAPGGIRSPLHF TGCAGCGCCCCAGGGGGCATTCGTTCACCCCTCCACTTT
TRBJ2-3 few . TRBV6-1 CASSEGTASTDTQYF TGTGCCAGCAGTGAAGGGACAGCCTCCACAGATACGCAGTATTTT
TRBJ1-4 few . TRBV18 CASSPSIGPGLKLFF TGTGCCAGCTCACCCTCCATAGGACCCGGTTTAAAACTGTTTTTT
TRBJ2-5 few TRBD2 TRBV4-2 CASSQEGTSGDEETQYF TGTGCCAGCAGCCAAGAAGGAACTAGCGGAGATGAAGAGACCCAGTACTTC
TRBJ2-1 . TRBD2 TRBV12-3/TRBV12-4 CASSLFFEYSGRAGGGINYNEQFF TGTGCCAGCAGTTTATTTTTTGAGTATAGCGGGAGGGCCGGGGGGGGGATAAATTACAATGAGCAGTTCTTC
TRBJ2-7 many . TRBV4-1 CASSHQARGPSSYEQYF TGCGCCAGCAGCCACCAAGCACGCGGGCCCAGCTCCTACGAGCAGTACTTC
TRBJ1-3 . . TRBV4-3 CASSQVLSSGNTIYF TGCGCCAGCAGCCAAGTCCTCTCCTCTGGAAACACCATATATTTT
TRBJ2-7 many TRBD2 TRBV6-1 CASVAGGSDEQYF TGTGCCAGCGTCGCCGGGGGGAGCGACGAGCAGTACTTC
TRBJ2-1 . . TRBV7-9 CASSTQGGGYNEQFF TGTGCCAGCAGTACTCAGGGAGGGGGCTACAATGAGCAGTTCTTC
TRBJ2-4 once TRBD2 TRBV5-4 CASSQRTSGVKNIQYF TGTGCCAGCAGCCAGAGGACTAGCGGTGTCAAAAACATTCAGTACTTC
TRBJ1-1 few TRBD1 TRBV19 CASSMGRGYTEAFF TGTGCCAGTAGTATGGGCAGGGGGTACACTGAAGCTTTCTTT
TRBJ2-5 many . TRBV11-2 CASSLDLRTQETQYF TGTGCCAGCAGCTTAGATCTCAGGACCCAAGAGACCCAGTACTTC
TRBJ2-5 many TRBD2 TRBV27 CASSPIAGVRQETQYF TGTGCCAGCAGTCCTATAGCGGGAGTTCGCCAAGAGACCCAGTACTTC
TRBJ2-7 many . TRBV5-1 CASRIGTSTYEQYF TGCGCCAGCAGGATTGGCACTAGCACCTACGAGCAGTACTTC
TRBJ2-7 few . TRBV29-1 CSVERPGQTYEQYF TGCAGCGTTGAAAGGCCGGGTCAGACCTACGAGCAGTACTTC
TRBJ2-1 . . TRBV19 CASSIDRGARLNEQFF TGTGCCAGTAGTATAGATAGAGGGGCCCGACTCAATGAGCAGTTCTTC
TRBJ2-7 many . TRBV14 CASSPQAGYEQYF TGTGCCAGCAGCCCCCAGGCGGGCTACGAGCAGTACTTC
TRBJ2-7 . . TRBV20-1 CSARTPSEQYF TGCAGTGCTAGGACCCCCAGTGAGCAGTACTTC
TRBJ2-7 many . TRBV28 CASSFSPGQFYEQYF TGTGCCAGCAGTTTTTCCCCCGGACAGTTCTACGAGCAGTACTTC
TRBJ2-4 . . TRBV20-1 CSARDPDRLAKNIQYF TGCAGTGCTAGAGATCCTGACAGACTAGCCAAAAACATTCAGTACTTC
TRBJ1-1 . . TRBV6-1 CASSIGRKNTEAFF TGTGCCAGCAGTATAGGACGGAAGAACACTGAAGCTTTCTTT
TRBJ2-7 many . TRBV28 CASTHLRRGAYEQYF TGTGCCAGCACTCACCTCCGGAGGGGAGCCTACGAGCAGTACTTC